This T cell receptor beta chain was sequenced in a study of technical replicates of blood from a handful of donors (dated by TCRdb to between 2016 and 2019). There are 13 amino acids in the CDR3, from cysteine to phenylalanine inclusive. Kept here is only the CDR3 DNA, which spans 39 bases and is read in frame from base 1. V gives up 4 bases and J gives up 4 bases, and the segment between their germline ends measures 8 bases. The germline V gene (reference sequence) provides CDR1 MNHNY and CDR2 SVGAGI. Regarding this clone: Its antigen is unknown. No quality values exist for individual bases; no much larger clone is one base distant.

Library preparation was by the immunoSEQ multiplex PCR assay. As stored in TCRdb, this immuneACCESS dataset retains in-frame rearrangements with V and J assigned. A fraction of the clones does not appear; measured against another copy, unresolved V genes explain less than half of the discrepancy, and the remainder lacks a known reason. The sample table records over 70,000 clones; 90% of these occur just once. The ten largest clonotypes hold 4.7% of the sample. This receptor was identified in a human donor in good health. Some clones in this sample may be carry-over from other donors' samples. The chain is assembled from TRBV6-6 and TRBJ2-1; tentative D gene TRBD2, with 6 bases matching. The sample was PBMCs. The base sequence is TGTGCCAGCAGTTGGACTACTTACAATGAGCAGTTCTTC. This sequence encodes CASSWTTYNEQFF.